The next 22 T cell receptor beta chains were all read from a single sample in a study of blood T cells in healthy people across ages. Using a J-beta primer mix together with a sample-barcoded 5' primer, a second PCR was run for about 7 to 12 cycles. MiXCR, run by TCRdb on the 5' RACE reads, gives a single entry per CDR3 protein. There are around 1,900,000 distinct CDR3 sequences in the sample; 35% to 50% occur only once, and approximately 22% lies in the top ten. Material: blood. The receptors come from a human donor in good health.

The chain recombines TRBV5-6 with TRBJ1-6; no reliable D call. CDR1 and CDR2 (germline): SGHDT, YYEEEE. The CDR3 runs 16 residues. V was clipped by 2 bases and J by 4 bases, with 13 bases between them. The CDR3 DNA reads as TGTGCCAGCAGCTTTTTGTCCGATTCTTATAATTCACCCCTCCACTTT. It specifies CASSFLSDSYNSPLHF.

The chain has TRBV27 and TRBJ2-3; 9 bases agree with TRBD1. Germline V CDR1 and CDR2: MNHEY, SMNVEV (reference sequence). The V segment lost 6 bases and the J segment 6 bases; nucleotides outside the gene matches: 10. This CDR3 region has 15 residues. In nucleotides, the CDR3 is TGTGCCAGCAGCGCCGGGACAGGGTTTTTGGATACGCAGTATTTT. Protein product: CASSAGTGFLDTQYF.

This clonotype appeared a few times. The chain combines TRBV13 with TRBJ2-3; the D is unclear. The germline gives CDR1 PRHDT, CDR2 FYEKMQ (reference sequence). The CDR3 is made up of 11 amino acids. The V end was cut by 4 bases, the J end by 10 bases, with 9 bases between. The DNA for the CDR3 is TGTGCCAGCAGCTCCCCCCCTCCGCAGTATTTT. Translation: CASSSPPPQYF.

J is TRBJ1-1 and V is TRBV4-3; TRBD1 aligns across 8 bases. The J segment lost 11 bases and the V segment lost 1 base, leaving 18 bases of the junction unmatched. The germline CDR1 and CDR2 sequences are LGHNA and YSLEER. The CDR3 runs to 17 residues. The CDR3 spells CASSQVPSRTGLVVAFF. The CDR3 DNA reads as TGCGCCAGCAGCCAAGTCCCTTCCCGGACAGGGTTGGTTGTGGCTTTCTTT.

The gene calls are TRBV4-2 and TRBJ2-5, with D hard to call. Germline V gene data show CDR1 as LGHNA and CDR2 as YNFKEQ. The V gene lost 1 base and the J gene lost 2 bases, with 8 bases spanning the gap. The CDR3 runs to 14 residues. CDR3 sequence: CASSQGQDQETQYF. CDR3 DNA: TGTGCCAGCAGCCAAGGGCAGGATCAAGAGACCCAGTACTTC.

About this clonotype: Just one base apart from a much larger clone, this may be a read error. The chain carries TRBV6-1 and TRBJ2-1; 9 positions match TRBD2. The length of the CDR3 is 14 residues. Germline CDR1 reads MNHNS; CDR2 reads SASEGT. The CDR3 here is CARSGAGGPSEQFF. The CDR3 DNA reads as TGTGCCAGAAGTGGGGCGGGGGGGCCGAGTGAGCAGTTCTTC.

This clonotype showed up just a few times. CDR3 nucleotide sequence: TGTGCCAACTCGCCAAAACAGGGAACTAGCTCTTACATTCAGTACTTC. Its translation is CANSPKQGTSSYIQYF. The chain recombines TRBV18 with TRBJ2-4, with D perhaps TRBD1 or TRBD2 (6 bases each). This CDR3 has 16 residues. Looked up from germline, CDR1 is KGHSH and CDR2 is LQKENI. V shed 10 bases and J shed 8 bases, with 27 bases lying between them.

In its sample, this clonotype was seen a few times. V and J are TRBV7-9 and TRBJ1-2; maybe TRBD1 (5 bases). The V gene lost 0 bases and the J gene lost 1 base, with 9 bases spanning the gap. Looked up from germline, CDR1 is SEHNR and CDR2 is FQNEAQ (reference sequence). The CDR3 is 15 amino acids. The CDR3 reads CASSLASGHNYGYTF. The CDR3 DNA is TGTGCCAGCAGCTTAGCATCAGGGCATAACTATGGCTACACCTTC.

The V gene is TRBV3-1, the J gene TRBJ2-3, with D possibly being TRBD1 (5 bases). CDR3 length: 16 residues. Trimming took 6 bases from V and 6 from J, leaving 22 bases between them. The V gene's germline CDR1 is LGHDT and CDR2 YNNKEL (reference sequence). The CDR3 coding sequence is TGTGCCAGCAGTCCTTCTCGTTTCGGACACCCCGATACGCAGTATTTT. Protein sequence: CASSPSRFGHPDTQYF.

This clonotype was seen more than once but under ten times. The chain employs TRBV20-1 and TRBJ2-5, with 12 bases aligning to TRBD2. V shed 5 bases and J 11 bases; nucleotides not matched to a gene: 12. This CDR3 region has 14 residues. Germline V gene lookup returns CDR1 DFQATT and CDR2 SNEGSKA (reference sequence). CDR3 nucleotides: TGCAGTGCTTGGGGGTCTAGCGGGGGGGCGGAGCAGTACTTC. This codes for CSAWGSSGGAEQYF.

The V gene is TRBV28, the J gene TRBJ2-5, with TRBD1 matching 7 bases. The CDR3 runs to 15 residues. Germline V gene lookup returns CDR1 MDHEN and CDR2 SYDVKM. V shed 5 bases, J shed 11 bases, and the junction held 17 bases outside the gene matches. CDR3 protein: CASSLGQVTIVEQYF. The CDR3 coding sequence is TGTGCCAGCAGTCTCGGACAGGTGACAATTGTAGAGCAGTACTTC.

The J gene is TRBJ1-6, the V gene TRBV7-2, with TRBD1 as a possible D gene (6 bases). CDR3 length equals 15 residues. Germline V gene lookup returns CDR1 SGHTA and CDR2 FQGNSA. The ends were cut back, 6 bases at V and 3 bases at J, with 12 bases in the middle. The CDR3 is CASSRGGIYNSPLHF. In DNA form, the CDR3 reads TGTGCCAGCAGTCGAGGGGGGATCTATAATTCACCCCTCCACTTT.

The chain recombines TRBV10-3 with TRBJ2-3, with D possibly matching TRBD1 (6 bases). V was trimmed by 10 bases and J by 5 bases, leaving 13 bases between them. This CDR3 region has 12 residues. Germline assignment: CDR1 ENHRY and CDR2 SYGVKD. The CDR3 region is CATFEGGDTQYF. The CDR3 region has the DNA TGTGCCACGTTCGAAGGGGGAGATACGCAGTATTTT.

The chain links TRBV7-6 to TRBJ2-3, with 8 bases matching TRBD2. J lost 4 bases, V lost 6 bases, and 9 bases had no gene match. CDR1 and CDR2 (germline): SGHVS, FNYEAQ. The CDR3 runs 15 residues. The CDR3 sequence is CASSSQPSGSDTQYF. DNA for the CDR3: TGTGCCAGCAGTTCTCAGCCTAGCGGGTCAGATACGCAGTATTTT. The full variable domain, its missing parts supplied by reference TRBV7-6 and TRBJ2-3, is GAGVSQSPRYKVTKRGQDVALRCDPISGHVSLYWYRQALGQGPEFLTYFNYEAQQDKSGLPNDRFSAERPEGSISTLTIQRTEQRDSAMYRCASSSQPSGSDTQYFGPGTRLTVL.

The chain combines TRBV9 with TRBJ2-7; D gene unclear. Germline V gene data show CDR1 as SGDLS and CDR2 as YYNGEE. The CDR3 runs to 15 residues. The germline V and J ends were trimmed by 1 base and 2 bases, with 13 bases remaining between them. For the CDR3, the DNA is TGTGCCAGCAGCGTATTTTCCGGGTCCGCCTACGAGCAGTACTTC. Amino acids: CASSVFSGSAYEQYF. The full variable domain, rest sourced from reference TRBV9 and TRBJ2-7, is DSGVTQTPKHLITATGQRVTLRCSPRSGDLSVYWYQQSLDQGLQFLIQYYNGEERAKGNILERFSAQQFPDLHSELNLSSLELGDSALYFCASSVFSGSAYEQYFGPGTRLTVT.

The gene calls are TRBV7-6 and TRBJ2-1; 10 bases align to TRBD2. V shed 1 base and J 7 bases; nucleotides not matched to a gene: 7. The CDR3 consists of 16 residues. CDR1 is SGHVS, CDR2 FNYEAQ, per germline. Written as DNA, the CDR3 is TGTGCCAGCAGCTTAGTGCTAGCGGGGGTCGGGAATGAGCAGTTCTTC. Protein product: CASSLVLAGVGNEQFF.

In regard to this clonotype: At one end the junction does not follow the germline gene, possibly because of a read error. The J gene is TRBJ1-1, the V gene TRBV6-1; TRBD1 agrees at 8 bases. Germline V gene data show CDR1 as MNHNS and CDR2 as SASEGT. The CDR3 is 13 amino acids. The CDR3 DNA follows: TGTTCCAGCAGTGTCCTCGACAGGGGAGAAGCTTTCTTT. It specifies CSSSVLDRGEAFF.

This clonotype was picked up a small number of times. For the CDR3, the DNA is TGTGCCAGCAGCTCGCACAGGGGAGGGAACACTGAAGCTTTCTTT. Translated: CASSSHRGGNTEAFF. This chain connects TRBV11-1 to TRBJ1-1; 7 positions match TRBD1. Per germline, CDR1 SGHAT and CDR2 FQDESV (reference sequence). The CDR3 is made up of 15 amino acids. With V trimmed by 4 bases and J by 1 base, 6 bases remained unmatched.

About this clonotype itself: Germline is not matched at one junction end, which may reflect a read error. This chain joins TRBV12-3 or TRBV12-4 and TRBJ1-3, with 7 bases fitting TRBD1. The CDR3 loop spans 16 amino acids. Here the CDR3 reads CASSPVGGQNGNTIDF. The CDR3 bases are TGTGCCAGCAGTCCAGTGGGGGGACAGAACGGAAACACCATAGATTTT.

This sequence joins TRBV28 and TRBJ2-2; TRBD1 is a possible D gene (7 bases). Trimming removed 6 bases at V and 4 bases at J, with 15 bases between. Germline lookup yields CDR1 MDHEN and CDR2 SYDVKM. The CDR3 contains 15 residues. This CDR3 is CASRTRGVGTGELFF. In DNA, the CDR3 is TGTGCCAGCAGAACCAGGGGGGTAGGCACCGGGGAGCTGTTTTTT.

As DNA, the CDR3 is TGCAGTGCTGGGGGGACAGGGGGGACTGGTGGCTACACCTTC. Its translation is CSAGGTGGTGGYTF. The V call is TRBV20-1, the J call TRBJ1-2; 11 bases are a match to TRBD1. In germline, CDR1 is DFQATT, CDR2 SNEGSKA (reference sequence). This CDR3 is built from 14 residues. J gave up 7 bases and V 5 bases, and 9 bases lay outside the gene matches.

This clonotype was detected a few times. V and J are TRBV15 and TRBJ1-2, with D maybe TRBD1 (5 bases). The CDR3 consists of 13 residues. The V end lost 5 bases, the J end lost 5 bases, and 12 bases lay between the germline ends. The germline V gene encodes CDR1 LNHNV and CDR2 YYDKDF (reference sequence). The CDR3 DNA reads as TGTGCCACCAGCTGGGGCTATACATATGGCTACACCTTC. Amino acids: CATSWGYTYGYTF.